This T cell receptor (beta chain) was captured in a study of response to subunit inactivated influenza vaccine. Study results and limitations: New T cells are recruited in small numbers by each seasonal influenza vaccination, according to the authors' suggestion.

About this clonotype: No antigen is known for it.

MiXCR was run by TCRdb on the RT-PCR reads, yielding one entry per CDR3 protein. The data hold around 520,000 distinct CDR3 sequences, with 25% observed a single time. V was clipped by 3 bases and J by 3 bases, with 5 bases between them. The CDR3 has 13 residues. Germline CDR1 reads KGHDR; CDR2 reads SFDVKD. The receptor was derived from a man between 50 and 59 years old who received an inactivated influenza vaccine. The chain carries TRBV24-1 and TRBJ2-1; the D is unclear. The sample was CD4+ T cells sorted from PBMCs, taken around 5 days after vaccination. For the CDR3, the DNA is TGTGCCACCAGTGATAACGACTACAATGAGCAGTTCTTC. Its protein product is CATSDNDYNEQFF.